This is a list of T cell receptor beta chains from one sample in a study of cytomegalovirus exposure and HLA in healthy donors. Using immunoSEQ multiplex PCR, the repertoire was profiled, and TCRdb retains in-frame clones only, with some absent. This table has 130,000 or so clones, 89% appearing once. Sequences were obtained from PBMCs. The receptors here all came from a woman under 30 in good health and CMV-seronegative. CDR3s leave out the opening cysteine and the closing phenylalanine or tryptophan. A D gene is named only where the DNA matches it firmly.

v_call,j_call,d_call,cdr3_aa
TRBV7-7,TRBJ2-3,NA,ASSSGMGADTQY
TRBV4-1,TRBJ2-2,NA,ASSPLTETGELF
TRBV7-3,TRBJ2-3,TRBD2,ASSPRTSGGADTQY
TRBV10-3,TRBJ2-1,TRBD2,AIRPTTRAGISYNEQF
TRBV6-1,TRBJ2-3,TRBD2,ASTTGGPTDTQY
TRBV5-1,TRBJ1-1,NA,ASSGQAAMNTEAF
TRBV9,TRBJ1-1,NA,ASSKYEGGGTEAF
TRBV6-6,TRBJ1-1,NA,ASSYTHLTEAF
TRBV19,TRBJ1-1,TRBD1,ASSINRGPGTEAF
TRBV4-1,TRBJ1-1,NA,ASSRPQQTSMNTEAF
TRBV5-5,TRBJ2-5,TRBD2,ASSLDVAGGPNQETQY
TRBV4-1,TRBJ1-6,TRBD1,ASSHPPLTGRYSPLH
TRBV19,TRBJ1-2,NA,ASSMMTAYGYT
TRBV2,TRBJ2-4,NA,ASSFGAQGNIQY
TRBV18,TRBJ2-3,NA,ASSLRDSAKY
TRBV14,TRBJ1-1,NA,ASSQEPGRGMNTEAF